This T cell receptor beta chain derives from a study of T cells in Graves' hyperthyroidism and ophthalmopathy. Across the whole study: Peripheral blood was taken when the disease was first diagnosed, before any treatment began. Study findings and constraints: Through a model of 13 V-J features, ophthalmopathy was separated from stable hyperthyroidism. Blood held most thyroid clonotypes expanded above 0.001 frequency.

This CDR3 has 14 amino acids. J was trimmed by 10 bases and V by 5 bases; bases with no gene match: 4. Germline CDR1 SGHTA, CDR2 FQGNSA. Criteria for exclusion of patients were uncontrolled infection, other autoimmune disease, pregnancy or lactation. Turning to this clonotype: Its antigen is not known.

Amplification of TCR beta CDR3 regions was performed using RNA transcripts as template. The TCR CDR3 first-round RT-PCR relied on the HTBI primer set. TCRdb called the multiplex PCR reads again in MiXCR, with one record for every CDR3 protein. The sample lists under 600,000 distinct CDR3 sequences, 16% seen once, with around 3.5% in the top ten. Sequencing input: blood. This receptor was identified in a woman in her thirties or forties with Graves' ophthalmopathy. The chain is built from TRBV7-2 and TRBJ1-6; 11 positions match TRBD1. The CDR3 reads CASSTGQGASPLHF. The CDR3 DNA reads TGTGCCAGCAGCACAGGACAGGGGGCCTCACCCCTCCACTTT.